Below, 18 T cell receptor beta chains from the same sample are listed, as sequenced in a study of blood T cell repertoires in COVID-19. Measured with immunoSEQ multiplex PCR; TCRdb has only the in-frame clones, and not every one. The sample contains over 200,000 clones, roughly 88% of which appear only once. Sequenced material: peripheral blood. These receptors originate from a middle-aged man with acute or convalescent COVID-19.

The chain links TRBV21-1 to TRBJ1-5; whether TRBD1, the table's D call, matches the DNA was not checked. TRBV21-1 is assigned pseudogene status. The CDR3 consists of 14 residues. The CDR3 bases are TGTGCCAGCAGCTTTGGACAGGAGGATCAGCCCCAGCATTTT. It specifies CASSFGQEDQPQHF.

The rearrangement joins TRBV27 to TRBJ2-7; tentatively, D is TRBD2 (5 bases). Between the trimmed V and J ends, which lost 4 bases and 0 bases, there was a span of 25 bases. The CDR3 is made up of 19 amino acids. In germline, CDR1 is MNHEY, CDR2 SMNVEV (reference sequence). CDR3 DNA sequence: TGTGCCAGCAGTTCAGGAGGTCGGGTATGGGCTCCCAGCTCCTACGAGCAGTACTTC. Amino acids: CASSSGGRVWAPSSYEQYF.

The CDR3 DNA follows: TGTGCCAGCAGCCAAGAGTCATTAGGGCCGACTAGCGGAAGGTATGAGCAGTTCTTC. The encoded protein is CASSQESLGPTSGRYEQFF. The chain links TRBV3-1 (or the pseudogene TRBV3-2) to TRBJ2-1; 9 nucleotides line up with TRBD2. CDR3 length: 19 amino acids. Looked up from germline, CDR1 is LGHDT and CDR2 is YNNKEL (reference sequence). Germline trimming cut 0 bases from V and 8 bases from J; bases unmatched to any gene: 17.

V is TRBV20-1 and J is TRBJ2-7, with a possible D match to TRBD2 (6 bases). Trimming pared 6 bases from V and 4 bases from J, leaving 16 bases between. Germline V gene data show CDR1 as DFQATT and CDR2 as SNEGSKA (reference sequence). This CDR3 comprises 13 residues. The CDR3 protein is CSASPEGGYEQYF. The CDR3 nucleotides are TGCAGTGCGAGTCCCGAGGGAGGTTACGAGCAGTACTTC.

The V call is TRBV6-5, the J call TRBJ1-1; D possibly corresponds to TRBD1 (6 bases). This CDR3 is built from 15 residues. Deletions cut 5 bases from V and 7 bases from J, with 20 bases between. CDR1 and CDR2 (germline): MNHEY, SVGAGI. The CDR3 DNA reads TGTGCCAGCAGTCTTCGGACAGAATTGAACGGTGAAGCTTTCTTT. Translated, it gives CASSLRTELNGEAFF.

This chain links TRBV5-4 with TRBJ1-3, with TRBD1 matching over 7 bases. After removal of 4 bases from V and 4 bases from J, the junction contained 5 bases not matched to a gene. Germline loops: CDR1 SGHNT, CDR2 YYREEE (reference sequence). The CDR3 has 14 residues. DNA of the CDR3: TGTGCCAGCAGCCCCAGGGGGTTAGGAAACACCATATATTTT. This encodes CASSPRGLGNTIYF.

This clone was detected a few times. This chain links TRBV20-1 with TRBJ2-3, with TRBD2 matching 7 bases. With 5 bases clipped from V and 9 bases from J, the junction kept 5 bases outside the gene matches. The CDR3 is 11 amino acids. Germline CDR1 is DFQATT and CDR2 is SNEGSKA (reference sequence). As DNA, the CDR3 is TGCAGTGCTGGAGGGAGGGACACGCAGTATTTT. Its translation is CSAGGRDTQYF.

The chain joins TRBV7-7 to TRBJ2-3, with TRBD2 matching over 10 bases. Trimming took 5 bases from V and 4 from J; bases not matched to a gene: 6. CDR3 length equals 15 residues. Germline values: CDR1 SSHAT, CDR2 FNYEAQ (reference sequence). The CDR3 nucleotides are TGTGCCAGCAGCACAGGACTAGCGGCTTCAGATACGCAGTATTTT. Its translation: CASSTGLAASDTQYF.

The rearrangement uses TRBV7-2 and TRBJ2-3, with 11 positions matching TRBD2. Germline V gene data show CDR1 as SGHTA and CDR2 as FQGNSA. V lost 5 bases to trimming and J lost 3 bases; unmatched junction nucleotides: 10. This CDR3 contains 17 residues. The CDR3 spells CASSSDTSGSRTDTQYF. The CDR3 DNA reads as TGTGCCAGCAGCAGCGACACTAGCGGGAGTCGAACAGATACGCAGTATTTT.

The chain combines TRBV9 with TRBJ2-1, with 9 bases identical to TRBD2. This CDR3 has 14 residues. Losses at the gene ends were 2 bases for V and 5 bases for J; bases not matched to a gene: 2. From germline, CDR1 is SGDLS and CDR2 YYNGEE. This CDR3 is CASSVAGGDNEQFF. In nucleotides, the CDR3 is TGTGCCAGCAGCGTGGCGGGAGGGGACAATGAGCAGTTCTTC.

A word on this clone: This CDR3 is also generated by other DNA sequences in the sample. The chain combines TRBV10-3 with TRBJ1-1; 8 nucleotides match TRBD1. V was clipped by 6 bases and J by 1 base; unmatched bases: 1. The CDR3 runs 13 residues. CDR1 and CDR2 from the germline V gene are ENHRY and SYGVKD. CDR3 bases: TGTGCCATCAGCGGACAGGGGAACACTGAAGCTTTCTTT. Encoded protein: CAISGQGNTEAFF.

The J gene is TRBJ1-3, the V gene TRBV6-5; TRBD1 matches at 7 bases. Unmatched junction bases numbered 5, after V lost 6 bases and J lost 0 bases. The length of the CDR3 is 15 residues. Germline CDR1 is MNHEY and CDR2 is SVGAGI. As DNA, the CDR3 is TGTGCCAGCAGCCCCGGGACAGACTCTGGAAACACCATATATTTT. Its protein is CASSPGTDSGNTIYF.

V is TRBV11-3 and J is TRBJ1-1; 8 nucleotides match TRBD1. Unmatched junction bases numbered 3, after V lost 8 bases and J lost 4 bases. This CDR3 is 12 amino acids long. Germline assignment: CDR1 SGHNT and CDR2 YENEEA. CDR3 in amino acids: CASSDRVTEAFF. CDR3 nucleotides: TGTGCCAGCTCGGACAGGGTCACTGAAGCTTTCTTT.

The gene calls are TRBV9 and TRBJ2-7; 11 bases agree with TRBD2. Germline values: CDR1 SGDLS, CDR2 YYNGEE. After removal of 3 bases from V and 4 bases from J, the junction contained 6 bases not matched to a gene. The CDR3 has 15 amino acids. The CDR3 protein is CASSGGLAEPYEQYF. CDR3 in DNA: TGTGCCAGCAGCGGGGGACTAGCGGAACCTTACGAGCAGTACTTC.

The V call is TRBV6-6, the J call TRBJ2-2; 7 bases align to TRBD2. V shed 5 bases, J shed 7 bases, and the junction held 13 bases outside the gene matches. This CDR3 comprises 16 residues. CDR1 is MNHNY, CDR2 SVGAGI, per germline (reference sequence). In DNA, the CDR3 is TGTGCCAGCAGTCGCCGTATGGCGGGAGCGGACGGGGAGCTGTTTTTT. Translation: CASSRRMAGADGELFF.

The chain recombines TRBV19 with TRBJ1-2, with 7 bases lining up with TRBD1. With V trimmed by 5 bases and J by 5 bases, 11 bases remained unmatched. The CDR3 contains 15 residues. Per the germline V gene, CDR1 is LNHDA and CDR2 is SQIVND (reference sequence). The CDR3 spells CASSPPSDRIYGYTF. CDR3 nucleotide sequence: TGTGCCAGTAGTCCCCCCTCGGACAGGATTTATGGCTACACCTTC.

The V call is TRBV7-2, the J call TRBJ1-3; D perhaps matches TRBD1 (5 bases). V was trimmed by 4 bases and J by 3 bases, leaving 10 bases between them. Germline V gene sequence: CDR1 SGHTA, CDR2 FQGNSA. The CDR3 sequence is 14 residues long. This CDR3 is CASSSQGIGNTIYF. CDR3 coding DNA: TGTGCCAGCAGCTCCCAGGGAATTGGAAACACCATATATTTT.

The CDR3 sequence is CAWSPITEVRTEAFF. CDR3 sequence (DNA): TGTGCCTGGTCTCCGATAACCGAAGTGCGAACTGAAGCTTTCTTT. This chain links TRBV30 with TRBJ1-1; D is undetermined. The CDR3 consists of 15 residues. The germline gives CDR1 GTSNPN, CDR2 SVGIG (reference sequence). Trimming stripped 5 bases from V and 5 bases from J, with 21 bases between.